This T cell receptor beta chain was retrieved from a study of graft-versus-host responses after intestinal transplantation. Trimming stripped 6 bases from V and 1 base from J, with 13 bases between. The CDR3 totals 15 residues. Germline CDR1 and CDR2: SGHRS and YFSETQ. Sequencing used immunoSEQ multiplex PCR; TCRdb keeps in-frame clones, though not all of them. The profile shows about 13,000 clones, approximately 84% of them singletons. The material was PBMCs, obtained after intestinal transplantation. This clonotype was sampled from a human patient who received an intestinal transplant, so some T cells may come from the graft donor. The V call is TRBV5-1, the J call TRBJ2-2, with D perhaps TRBD2 (6 bases). This chain's CDR3 is CASTSGDLNTGELFF. CDR3 sequence (DNA): TGCGCCAGCACGTCGGGGGACCTGAACACCGGGGAGCTGTTTTTT.